These T cell receptor beta chains were read from a single sample in a study of T cell responses to AZD1222 COVID-19 vaccine. Measured with immunoSEQ multiplex PCR; TCRdb has only the in-frame clones, and not every one. This sample carries more than 110,000 clones, 70% to 90% of them seen once, and the ten largest clones take just over 5.5%. This material consisted of peripheral blood, taken on day 0 of AZD1222 vaccination. The receptors stem from an adult in good health. The CDR3 runs from the conserved cysteine through the conserved F or W. The D gene is left open where the match is weak. Expanded clones are given a class, and other clones once, few, many or no size at all.

>-|-|TRBJ1-1|TRBV9
CASSVEARAEAFF
TGTGCCAGCAGCGTAGAGGCCCGAGCTGAAGCTTTCTTT
>-|-|TRBJ1-6|TRBV28
CATRGRLDSPLHF
TGTGCCACCCGGGGACGATTAGATTCACCCCTCCACTTT
>TRBD1|few|TRBJ2-7|TRBV6-5
CASSYGTGGEQYF
TGTGCCAGCAGTTACGGGACAGGGGGCGAGCAGTACTTC
>-|-|TRBJ2-1|TRBV10-3
CAISGGLGHNEQFF
TGTGCCATCAGTGGTGGGTTGGGCCACAATGAGCAGTTCTTC
>TRBD1|-|TRBJ1-2|TRBV19
CASRTRTGGPNYGYTF
TGTGCCAGTAGGACCCGAACAGGGGGCCCTAACTATGGCTACACCTTC
>-|-|TRBJ1-6|TRBV2
CASSQDVNSPLHF
TGTGCCAGCAGCCAGGACGTTAATTCACCCCTCCACTTT
>-|few|TRBJ1-6|TRBV9
CASSVEPVSYNSPLHF
TGTGCCAGCAGCGTAGAACCTGTCTCCTATAATTCACCCCTCCACTTT
>-|-|TRBJ2-1|TRBV24-1
CATSDPSGALSSYNEQFF
TGTGCCACCAGTGATCCCTCGGGGGCGCTCAGCTCCTACAATGAGCAGTTCTTC
>TRBD1|-|TRBJ1-1|TRBV7-9
CASSLQGGTEAFF
TGTGCCAGCAGCTTACAGGGGGGAACTGAAGCTTTCTTT
>TRBD2|-|TRBJ2-1|TRBV4-3
CASSRLAGGHGGSYNEQFF
TGCGCCAGCAGCCGTCTAGCGGGAGGGCATGGTGGGTCCTACAATGAGCAGTTCTTC
>TRBD1|-|TRBJ1-3|TRBV11-1
CASSRPGQGTGNTIYF
TGTGCCAGCAGCCGACCGGGACAGGGAACTGGAAACACCATATATTTT